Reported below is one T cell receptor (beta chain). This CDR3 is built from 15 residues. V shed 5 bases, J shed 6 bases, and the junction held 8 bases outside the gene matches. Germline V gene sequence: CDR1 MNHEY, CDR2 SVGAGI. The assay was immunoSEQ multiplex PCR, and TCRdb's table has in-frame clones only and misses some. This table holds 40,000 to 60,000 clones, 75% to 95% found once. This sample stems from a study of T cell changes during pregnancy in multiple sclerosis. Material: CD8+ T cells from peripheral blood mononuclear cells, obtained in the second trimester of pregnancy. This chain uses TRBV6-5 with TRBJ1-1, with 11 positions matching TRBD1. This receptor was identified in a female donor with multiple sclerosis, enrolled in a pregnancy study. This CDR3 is CASSRTGGILAEAFF. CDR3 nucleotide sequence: TGTGCCAGCAGTCGGACAGGGGGCATATTGGCTGAAGCTTTCTTT.